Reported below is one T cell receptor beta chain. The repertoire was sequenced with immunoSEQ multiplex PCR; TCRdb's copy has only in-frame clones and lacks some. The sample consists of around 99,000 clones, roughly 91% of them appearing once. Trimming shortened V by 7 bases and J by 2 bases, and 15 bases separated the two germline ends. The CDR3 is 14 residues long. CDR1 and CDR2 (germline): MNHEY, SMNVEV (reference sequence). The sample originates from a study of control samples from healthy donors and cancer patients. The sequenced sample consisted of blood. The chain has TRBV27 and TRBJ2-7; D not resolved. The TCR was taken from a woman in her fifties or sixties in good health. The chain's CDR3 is CASTGSGRAYEQYF. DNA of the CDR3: TGTGCCAGCACGGGTTCAGGCCGTGCCTACGAGCAGTACTTC.